Described below is a single T cell receptor (beta chain) sequence and its context. The repertoire was sequenced with immunoSEQ multiplex PCR; TCRdb's copy has only in-frame clones and lacks some. The data show some 130,000 clones, roughly 87% seen once. The data were obtained in a study of T cell responses to AZD1222 COVID-19 vaccine. The V gene's germline CDR1 is LGHNA and CDR2 YSLEER. CDR3 length equals 16 residues. Trimming pared 0 bases from V and 1 base from J, leaving 10 bases between. The sequence came from an adult who received the AZD1222 COVID-19 vaccine. This sequence joins TRBV4-3 and TRBJ1-5; D is undetermined. The input for sequencing was peripheral blood, taken 28 days after the second AZD1222 dose. CDR3 sequence reads: CASSQDRSVSNQPQHF. The CDR3 DNA reads as TGCGCCAGCAGCCAAGATAGGTCAGTGAGCAATCAGCCCCAGCATTTT.